This is a list of T cell receptor beta chains from one sample in a study of identical twins. MiXCR, run by TCRdb on the 5' RACE reads, gives a single entry per CDR3 protein. The table includes 200,000 to 250,000 distinct CDR3 sequences, 6.5% to 9% detected once. This same sample was also taken into another study, of yellow fever vaccine responses in identical twins.

The specimen was CD8+ T cells sorted from blood. These receptors were obtained from a woman under 30 in good health. Both conserved end residues are part of each CDR3. D genes are given only for firm matches.

V gene: TRBV5-1; CDR3 length: 14; D gene: -; J gene: TRBJ2-1; CDR3 protein: CASSREISYNEQFF
V gene: TRBV9; CDR3 length: 14; D gene: -; J gene: TRBJ2-2; CDR3 protein: CASSVKGSTGELFF
V gene: TRBV12-3/TRBV12-4; CDR3 length: 16; D gene: TRBD2; J gene: TRBJ2-3; CDR3 protein: CASRSTSGGGYDTQYF
V gene: TRBV15; CDR3 length: 11; D gene: -; J gene: TRBJ2-2; CDR3 protein: CATSRGWELFF
V gene: TRBV2; CDR3 length: 12; D gene: -; J gene: TRBJ2-3; CDR3 protein: CAIPDSTDTQYF
V gene: TRBV7-6; CDR3 length: 15; D gene: -; J gene: TRBJ2-3; CDR3 protein: CASSFRGRRADTQYF
V gene: TRBV20-1; CDR3 length: 14; D gene: TRBD2; J gene: TRBJ2-1; CDR3 protein: CSASGLAGGHELFF
V gene: TRBV6-5; CDR3 length: 17; D gene: TRBD1; J gene: TRBJ1-2; CDR3 protein: CASSYDTGTAAYYGYTF
V gene: TRBV4-1; CDR3 length: 22; D gene: -; J gene: TRBJ2-3; CDR3 protein: CASSQAGPGRIVSGKSTDTQYF
V gene: TRBV4-1; CDR3 length: 13; D gene: -; J gene: TRBJ1-5; CDR3 protein: CASSQEGFQSQHF
V gene: TRBV27; CDR3 length: 15; D gene: -; J gene: TRBJ1-6; CDR3 protein: CASSLQSSYNSPLHF
V gene: TRBV7-8; CDR3 length: 14; D gene: -; J gene: TRBJ1-3; CDR3 protein: CASSSTGSGNTIYF
V gene: TRBV7-9; CDR3 length: 16; D gene: TRBD1; J gene: TRBJ2-2; CDR3 protein: CASPFRGREPTGELFF
V gene: TRBV4-1; CDR3 length: 15; D gene: TRBD1; J gene: TRBJ2-3; CDR3 protein: CASSQYRGGTDTQYF
V gene: TRBV12-3/TRBV12-4; CDR3 length: 15; D gene: TRBD1; J gene: TRBJ2-1; CDR3 protein: CATGTASTSYNEQFF
V gene: TRBV6-4; CDR3 length: 15; D gene: TRBD2; J gene: TRBJ2-1; CDR3 protein: CASRETSGGYNEQFF
V gene: TRBV11-2; CDR3 length: 15; D gene: TRBD2; J gene: TRBJ2-2; CDR3 protein: CASSRLAGGSGELFF
V gene: TRBV6-1; CDR3 length: 15; D gene: -; J gene: TRBJ2-3; CDR3 protein: CASSLVALSTDTQYF
V gene: TRBV12-3/TRBV12-4; CDR3 length: 14; D gene: -; J gene: TRBJ2-3; CDR3 protein: CASSAQGFTDTQYF
V gene: TRBV10-3; CDR3 length: 14; D gene: -; J gene: TRBJ2-2; CDR3 protein: CAISEPEGTGELFF
V gene: TRBV28; CDR3 length: 15; D gene: -; J gene: TRBJ2-1; CDR3 protein: CASSYERERYNEQFF
V gene: TRBV5-1; CDR3 length: 16; D gene: TRBD2; J gene: TRBJ2-1; CDR3 protein: CASSFHGGISYNEQFF
V gene: TRBV10-3; CDR3 length: 14; D gene: -; J gene: TRBJ2-2; CDR3 protein: CAINTGKAAGELFF
V gene: TRBV4-1; CDR3 length: 18; D gene: -; J gene: TRBJ2-1; CDR3 protein: CASSQEGLWGSSYNEQFF
V gene: TRBV12-3/TRBV12-4; CDR3 length: 12; D gene: -; J gene: TRBJ2-7; CDR3 protein: CASSFGGLEQYF
V gene: TRBV7-2; CDR3 length: 14; D gene: TRBD1; J gene: TRBJ1-2; CDR3 protein: CASSPPGTAYGYTF
V gene: TRBV7-9; CDR3 length: 12; D gene: -; J gene: TRBJ1-2; CDR3 protein: CASSLGTYGYTF
V gene: TRBV20-1; CDR3 length: 13; D gene: -; J gene: TRBJ2-7; CDR3 protein: CSATRESSYEQYF
V gene: TRBV6-5; CDR3 length: 15; D gene: TRBD1; J gene: TRBJ1-1; CDR3 protein: CASSYVRGLNTEAFF
V gene: TRBV24-1; CDR3 length: 14; D gene: -; J gene: TRBJ2-2; CDR3 protein: CATSPPRDTGELFF
V gene: TRBV28; CDR3 length: 15; D gene: -; J gene: TRBJ2-7; CDR3 protein: CASIPPGAPIYEQYF
V gene: TRBV12-3/TRBV12-4; CDR3 length: 14; D gene: -; J gene: TRBJ1-2; CDR3 protein: CASSLLGEITEHTF
V gene: TRBV28; CDR3 length: 14; D gene: -; J gene: TRBJ2-7; CDR3 protein: CASAHHGVTYEQYF
V gene: TRBV7-9; CDR3 length: 13; D gene: TRBD1; J gene: TRBJ2-7; CDR3 protein: CASSTSLDRGLYF
V gene: TRBV5-5; CDR3 length: 16; D gene: TRBD1; J gene: TRBJ2-3; CDR3 protein: CASSPLTGGKADTQYF
V gene: TRBV7-9; CDR3 length: 13; D gene: TRBD1; J gene: TRBJ2-7; CDR3 protein: CASSRTGRYEQYF
V gene: TRBV7-9; CDR3 length: 12; D gene: -; J gene: TRBJ1-5; CDR3 protein: CASRLGSQPQHF
V gene: TRBV25-1; CDR3 length: 13; D gene: -; J gene: TRBJ2-2; CDR3 protein: CASKTVNTGELFF
V gene: TRBV7-7; CDR3 length: 14; D gene: -; J gene: TRBJ2-7; CDR3 protein: CASSPSPVSPTTPF
V gene: TRBV12-3/TRBV12-4; CDR3 length: 15; D gene: TRBD1; J gene: TRBJ2-3; CDR3 protein: CAVSPGQVSTDTQYF